These 16 T cell receptor beta chains share one sample of origin, sequenced in a study of CD8+CD57+ T cells in acquired aplastic anemia. The patients chosen for sequencing had shown expansion of CD8+CD57+ cells (detected by flow cytometry). The use of genomic DNA as template underpinned the TCR beta VDJ and CDR3 profiling. TCRdb reprocessed the reads with MiXCR, giving one entry per CDR3 protein. The data contain approximately 260,000 distinct CDR3 sequences, 82% of them singletons. Material: sorted CD4+, CD8+, or CD8+CD57+ T cells (not recorded which) from PBMCs. These receptors were collected from a human donor with aplastic anemia.

This clonotype is a singleton in its sample. The chain carries TRBV6-2 or TRBV6-3 and TRBJ2-5; D is uncertain. The CDR3 contains 15 residues. Trimming left V 6 bases short and J 5 bases short, with 19 bases between. Germline lookup yields CDR1 MNHEY and CDR2 SVGEGT. CDR3 bases: TGTGCCAGCAGCCGGTTCGAGCCTCCCATGGAGACCCAGTACTTC. Protein product: CASSRFEPPMETQYF.

With respect to this clonotype: Lacking the conserved final phenylalanine or tryptophan, this CDR3 likely reflects a read error. The limits of the CDR3 on the DNA are not certain, so only TCRdb's listed CDR3 is given. The chain is built from TRBV24-1 and TRBJ1-4. The CDR3 sequence runs 17 residues, both termini included. CDR1 is KGHDR, CDR2 SFDVKD, per germline. CDR3 in amino acids: CATSDFGREVAYEQYVV.

The J gene is TRBJ2-3, the V gene TRBV7-9; TRBD2 matches 9 bases. The CDR3 runs to 15 residues. CDR1 and CDR2 from the germline V gene are SEHNR and FQNEAQ (reference sequence). V shed 7 bases, J shed 13 bases, and the junction held 18 bases outside the gene matches. This CDR3 is CASKLQAGGGSTEYF. The CDR3 DNA reads as TGTGCCAGCAAGTTACAGGCGGGAGGGGGGAGCACGGAGTATTTT.

The J gene is TRBJ2-3, the V gene TRBV5-1; 7 bases align to TRBD2. Germline CDR1 and CDR2: SGHRS and YFSETQ. The CDR3 contains 14 residues. J gave up 7 bases and V 2 bases, and 7 bases lay outside the gene matches. CDR3: CASSLSASGNTQYF. The CDR3 DNA reads TGCGCCAGCAGCTTATCGGCAAGCGGGAATACGCAGTATTTT.

The rearrangement links TRBV5-1 to TRBJ2-7; 7 positions agree with TRBD2. V lost 4 bases and J lost 7; bases outside the gene matches: 5. From germline, CDR1 is SGHRS and CDR2 YFSETQ. This CDR3 contains 12 residues. Here the CDR3 DNA reads TGCGCCAGCAGCACCCATAGCGGGGAGCAGTACTTC. Translation: CASSTHSGEQYF.

The chain links TRBV19 to TRBJ2-1; TRBD1 matches 9 bases. Germline V lookup: CDR1 LNHDA, CDR2 SQIVND (reference sequence). V shed 9 bases and J 7 bases; nucleotides not matched to a gene: 13. The CDR3 is made up of 15 amino acids. The DNA of the CDR3 is TGTGCCAGCTCCCTCCGGGACAGGGTACGAAATGAGCAGTTCTTC. Translation gives CASSLRDRVRNEQFF. Looking up the rest from reference TRBV19 and TRBJ2-1 gives the full variable domain: DGGITQSPKYLFRKEGQNVTLSCEQNLNHDAMYWYRQDPGQGLRLIYYSQIVNDFQKGDIAEGYSVSREKKESFPLTVTSAQKNPTAFYLCASSLRDRVRNEQFFGPGTRLTVL.

The J gene is TRBJ2-5, the V gene TRBV9; TRBD2 matches 9 bases. Germline loops: CDR1 SGDLS, CDR2 YYNGEE. The CDR3 consists of 17 residues. J gave up 1 base and V 2 bases, and 9 bases lay outside the gene matches. The CDR3 DNA reads TGTGCCAGCAGCGTCGGGTTAGCGGGAGCCTTCCAAGAGACCCAGTACTTC. Its translation: CASSVGLAGAFQETQYF.

This clonotype was seen at least ten times. The gene calls are TRBV5-8 and TRBJ2-3; 12 bases agree with TRBD2. With 4 bases clipped from V and 6 bases from J, the junction kept 3 bases outside the gene matches. CDR3 size: 14 residues. Germline CDR1 is SGHTS and CDR2 is YDEGEE. The CDR3 sequence: CASSITSGGDTQYF. The DNA for the CDR3 is TGTGCCAGCAGCATTACTAGCGGGGGGGATACGCAGTATTTT.

V is TRBV11-2 and J is TRBJ2-5; D call uncertain. V gave up 5 bases and J gave up 3 bases, with 13 bases separating them. CDR1 and CDR2 from the germline V gene are SGHAT and FQNNGV. The CDR3 length is 14 residues. The CDR3 nucleotides read TGTGCCAGCAGCAGAAACCGCGAGGAAGAGACCCAGTACTTC. This gives the protein CASSRNREEETQYF.

With regard to this clonotype: Sequence at one end of the junction differs from germline and may be a read error. CDR3 DNA sequence: TGTGCCAGCAGCTTAGGAGGGGGGGGTACGCAGTATTTCTTC. It yields the protein CASSLGGGGTQYFF. The rearrangement uses TRBV7-9 and TRBJ2-5; maybe TRBD2 (7 bases). There are 14 residues in the CDR3. Germline V gene sequence: CDR1 SEHNR, CDR2 FQNEAQ (reference sequence).

The chain recombines TRBV9 with TRBJ2-5; 8 bases line up with TRBD1. The CDR3 runs 14 residues. The V and J ends lost 2 bases and 13 bases, in that order; junction bases with no gene match: 13. Germline V lookup: CDR1 SGDLS, CDR2 YYNGEE. The CDR3 reads CASSVTGVTGELYF. The CDR3 DNA sequence: TGTGCCAGCAGCGTGACAGGGGTAACCGGGGAGCTGTACTTC. Complete variable domain (other parts from reference TRBV9 and TRBJ2-5): DSGVTQTPKHLITATGQRVTLRCSPRSGDLSVYWYQQSLDQGLQFLIQYYNGEERAKGNILERFSAQQFPDLHSELNLSSLELGDSALYFCASSVTGVTGELYFGPGTRLLVL.

J is TRBJ2-5 and V is TRBV5-4; the match to TRBD2 covers 8 bases. Germline V CDR1 and CDR2: SGHNT, YYREEE (reference sequence). V lost 4 bases to trimming and J lost 4 bases; unmatched junction nucleotides: 12. CDR3 length equals 16 residues. This CDR3 is CASSSSGSGGLETQYF. CDR3 DNA sequence: TGTGCCAGCAGCAGCAGCGGCTCGGGGGGGTTAGAGACCCAGTACTTC.

This clonotype appeared a few times. CDR3: CASSHGQGYGYTF. CDR3 nucleotide sequence: TGTGCCAGCAGTCATGGACAGGGCTATGGCTACACCTTC. The V call is TRBV2, the J call TRBJ1-2, with 8 bases fitting TRBD1. Germline assignment: CDR1 SNHLY and CDR2 FYNNEI. The CDR3 covers 13 residues. Trimming removed 5 bases from V and 4 bases from J; junction bases left unmatched: 3.

V gene TRBV2 combines with J gene TRBJ1-6; no reliable D call. The length of the CDR3 is 15 residues. Deletions cut 6 bases from V and 5 bases from J, with 14 bases between. The V gene's germline CDR1 is SNHLY and CDR2 FYNNEI. CDR3 nucleotides: TGTGCCAGCAGCTTAGTCGAGAGAAATAATTCACCCCTCCACTTT. Its protein product is CASSLVERNNSPLHF.

Notes on this clonotype: A read error may account for a junction end that differs from germline. V and J are TRBV5-1 and TRBJ1-6, with unresolved D. This CDR3 is 14 amino acids long. Germline V gene sequence: CDR1 SGHRS, CDR2 YFSETQ. The chain's CDR3 is CASSETSGRAPLHF. The CDR3 DNA is TGTGCCAGCAGCGAGACAAGCGGGAGGGCACCCCTCCACTTT.

The chain employs TRBV7-6 and TRBJ1-2; 7 nucleotides agree with TRBD1. Germline V gives CDR1 SGHVS, CDR2 FNYEAQ. This CDR3 is 15 amino acids long. The V and J ends lost 6 bases and 12 bases, in that order; junction bases with no gene match: 19. The CDR3, as DNA: TGTGCCAGCAGTTCAAACAGGGGCAATTACCCCCGCCACACCTTC. Translation: CASSSNRGNYPRHTF.